A selection of T cell receptor beta chains follows, all from one sample in a study of cytomegalovirus exposure and HLA in healthy donors. Profiling relied on immunoSEQ multiplex PCR, and the TCRdb table lists in-frame clones only, not all of them. Of fewer than 250,000 clones listed, 80% to 85% are singletons. Sequenced sample: PBMCs. The receptors derive from a woman in her twenties or thirties in good health and CMV-seropositive. Both conserved end residues are part of each CDR3. The order of the fields is D gene, J gene, V gene, clone size, CDR3 DNA, CDR3 protein. The D gene is left open where the match is weak. Size tells how often a clone was seen (once, few, many) or the class of an expanded clone, and some rows leave it out.

NA,TRBJ1-1,TRBV6-5,NA,TGTGCCAGCAGTTACTCTCAGGGACGGACTGAAGCTTTCTTT,CASSYSQGRTEAFF
NA,TRBJ1-5,TRBV7-8,NA,TGTGCCAGCAGCTTACTTAGGGATAGCAATCAGCCCCAGCATTTT,CASSLLRDSNQPQHF
TRBD1,TRBJ2-7,TRBV6-1,NA,TGTGCCATGAAACGGACAGGGAATCCCTACGAGCAGTACTTC,CAMKRTGNPYEQYF
NA,TRBJ1-1,TRBV7-9,NA,TGTGCCAGCAGCTCGGGGGGCACTGAAGCTTTCTTT,CASSSGGTEAFF
NA,TRBJ1-1,TRBV11-3,NA,TGTGCCAGCAGGAAAACCATGTCTGAAGCTTTCTTT,CASRKTMSEAFF
NA,TRBJ2-1,TRBV7-3,NA,TGTGCCAGCAGCGGGGGAAACGATGAGCAGTTCTTC,CASSGGNDEQFF
NA,TRBJ2-7,TRBV11-2,NA,TGTGCCAGCAGCTTAGTGTCTGGTTCGGGGTGGATGTCTCCCGAGCAGTACTTC,CASSLVSGSGWMSPEQYF
NA,TRBJ2-2,TRBV5-4,NA,TGTGCCAGCCTGATTGCGGGAAATGGGGGCACCGGGGAGCTGTTTTTT,CASLIAGNGGTGELFF
NA,TRBJ1-1,TRBV6-5,few,TGTGCCAGCAAATCTGCAGCGGTGAACACTGAAGCTTTCTTT,CASKSAAVNTEAFF
NA,TRBJ2-5,TRBV25-1,NA,TGTGCCAGCAGTGAATTTGTGGGAACAGTGGAGACCCAGTACTTC,CASSEFVGTVETQYF
NA,TRBJ2-1,TRBV9,NA,TGTGCCAGCAGCGTAATGGGGGCGGGATACAATGAGCAGTTCTTC,CASSVMGAGYNEQFF
NA,TRBJ2-1,TRBV27,once,TGTGCCAGCCGGAACAAATTCAATGAGCAGTTCTTC,CASRNKFNEQFF
NA,TRBJ2-1,TRBV28,NA,TGTGCCAGCAACGGAAATTACAATGAGCAGTTCTTC,CASNGNYNEQFF
NA,TRBJ2-7,TRBV25-1,NA,TGTGCCAGCAGTAGGGACAACCGGGACCGAAGCTCCTACGAGCAGTACTTC,CASSRDNRDRSSYEQYF
NA,TRBJ1-4,TRBV27,NA,TGTGCCAGCAGTCGGGCTATTAATGAAAAACTGTTTTTT,CASSRAINEKLFF
NA,TRBJ2-7,TRBV7-2,NA,TGTGCCAGCAGGACCGGGACTTCGGTAGAGCAGTACTTC,CASRTGTSVEQYF
NA,TRBJ2-2,TRBV27,NA,TGTGCCAGCAGGACGCCAGGGGCGCTGGGCACCGGGGAGCTGTTTTTT,CASRTPGALGTGELFF
NA,TRBJ1-1,TRBV5-1,NA,TGCGCCAGCAGCTTGGTACTGGGGGCTGAAGCTTTCTTT,CASSLVLGAEAFF
NA,TRBJ1-2,TRBV30,NA,TGTGCCTGGAGTGTAAGTTGGCAGAATAGGGATGGCTACACCTTC,CAWSVSWQNRDGYTF
TRBD2,TRBJ2-5,TRBV30,NA,TGTGCCGGAGGGACTAGCGGGGGGGAGACCCAGTACTTC,CAGGTSGGETQYF
NA,TRBJ1-1,TRBV7-8,once,TGTGCCAGCAGCTTAGGAGGAGCGACTGAAGCTTTCTTT,CASSLGGATEAFF
NA,TRBJ1-1,TRBV4-2,NA,TGTGCCAGCAGCCAGGGGACAACTGAAGCTTTCTTT,CASSQGTTEAFF
TRBD2,TRBJ2-7,TRBV19,NA,TGTGCCAGTAGTGATAGCGGGAGGGCCTACGAGCAGTACTTC,CASSDSGRAYEQYF
NA,TRBJ2-7,TRBV2,few,TGTGCCATCGATGACAGGTCCTACGAGCAGTACTTC,CAIDDRSYEQYF
NA,TRBJ1-1,TRBV5-1,NA,TGCGCCAGCAGCTCCCCCGAGAACACTGAAGCTTTCTTT,CASSSPENTEAFF
TRBD1,TRBJ1-5,TRBV27,NA,TGTGCCAGCAGTACAGGGGGGCCCGACGGTCAGCCCCAGCATTTT,CASSTGGPDGQPQHF
TRBD1,TRBJ2-1,TRBV4-3,NA,TGCGCCAGCAGCCAGGCGGGGGACAGGGGGTTGTACAATGAGCAGTTCTTC,CASSQAGDRGLYNEQFF
TRBD2,TRBJ2-1,TRBV5-4,NA,TGTGCCAGCAGCTTGGGGGTTTACGCGGGAGGGAGAAACAATGAGCAGTTCTTC,CASSLGVYAGGRNNEQFF
TRBD2,TRBJ2-1,TRBV9,NA,TGTGCCAGCAGCGTAGGGGCTAGCGGGAGTAGTGCTGAGCAGTTCTTC,CASSVGASGSSAEQFF
TRBD1,TRBJ2-2,TRBV2,once,TGTGCCAGCAGAGTAGGGGGCGACACCGGGGAGCTGTTTTTT,CASRVGGDTGELFF
NA,TRBJ2-5,TRBV5-1,NA,TGCGCCAGCAGCTTGGCCGGGTCTCTAGCTCAAGTCCCAGAGACCCAGTACTTC,CASSLAGSLAQVPETQYF
TRBD2,TRBJ2-3,TRBV30,NA,TGTGCCTGGAGTGTAGGTCGAGGACTAGCGGGAAGAGATACGCAGTATTTT,CAWSVGRGLAGRDTQYF
NA,TRBJ2-7,TRBV5-1,NA,TGCGCCAGCAGCTCAGTACCCTACGAGCAGTACTTC,CASSSVPYEQYF
NA,TRBJ1-2,TRBV2,NA,TGTGCCAGCATAGGACAGAACTATGGCTACACCTTC,CASIGQNYGYTF
NA,TRBJ2-1,TRBV5-1,many,TGCGCCAGCAGCTCTAGTCGAGGGGACAATGAGCAGTTCTTC,CASSSSRGDNEQFF
NA,TRBJ1-1,TRBV11-2,NA,TGTGCCAGCAGCACTCAACGGCACACTGAAGCTTTCTTT,CASSTQRHTEAFF
TRBD1,TRBJ2-3,TRBV5-1,NA,TGCGCCAGCAGCTTACAGGGGGTGGCAGATACGCAGTATTTT,CASSLQGVADTQYF
NA,TRBJ1-1,TRBV28,NA,TGTGCCAGTAGGTCAGAGCCTCGGACGGCAGAAGCTTTCTTT,CASRSEPRTAEAFF
NA,TRBJ1-2,TRBV6-1,NA,TGTGCCAGCAGTGAATGGGGCAGTCCCTATGGCTACACCTTC,CASSEWGSPYGYTF
NA,TRBJ1-1,TRBV27,NA,TGTGCCAGCAGTTTTGGACAGAGGGGCACTGAAGCTTTCTTT,CASSFGQRGTEAFF
NA,TRBJ1-5,TRBV18,NA,TGTGCCAGCTCGGGAGGATCCCTAAATCAGCCCCAGCATTTT,CASSGGSLNQPQHF
NA,TRBJ1-4,TRBV4-1,NA,TGCGCCAGCAGCCAAGATCGGGCGGGGGTGTTTAGTGAAAAACTGTTTTTT,CASSQDRAGVFSEKLFF
NA,TRBJ1-1,TRBV30,NA,TGTGCCTGGAGTGTACTTTGGGGACCAAAGGCTGAAGCTTTCTTT,CAWSVLWGPKAEAFF
NA,TRBJ1-2,TRBV5-1,NA,TGCGCCAGCAAGGAGGCCGGGACTAACTATGGCTACACCTTC,CASKEAGTNYGYTF
NA,TRBJ1-2,TRBV5-6,NA,TGTGCCAGCAGCTTGGGATTCACAGGGACTAACTATGGCTACACCTTC,CASSLGFTGTNYGYTF
NA,TRBJ1-1,TRBV7-9,few,TGTGCCAGCACAGCGGGCTCGCCATTTGAAGCTTTCTTT,CASTAGSPFEAFF
TRBD1,TRBJ1-5,TRBV4-1,NA,TGCGCCAGCAGCCACGGGACAGGGGTCTCTCAGCCCCAGCATTTT,CASSHGTGVSQPQHF
TRBD1,TRBJ1-5,TRBV18,NA,TGTGCCAGCTCACCTGGGACAGCCTATCAGCCCCAGCATTTT,CASSPGTAYQPQHF
TRBD1,TRBJ1-5,TRBV6-1,NA,TGTGCCAGCAGTGACATACAGGGGGCGGGTCAGCCCCAGCATTTT,CASSDIQGAGQPQHF
TRBD1,TRBJ2-7,TRBV27,NA,TGTGCCAGCAGTTTCTACCTAGGACAGGTTTTAGGCAACGAGCAGTACTTC,CASSFYLGQVLGNEQYF
NA,TRBJ2-5,TRBV19,NA,TGTGCCAGTAGTATAGGACGGGGGACATTCCAAGAGACCCAGTACTTC,CASSIGRGTFQETQYF
NA,TRBJ1-2,TRBV5-4,NA,TGTGCCAGCACCTCGCCGGGACGCCTGGTAACTGGCTATGGCTACACCTTC,CASTSPGRLVTGYGYTF